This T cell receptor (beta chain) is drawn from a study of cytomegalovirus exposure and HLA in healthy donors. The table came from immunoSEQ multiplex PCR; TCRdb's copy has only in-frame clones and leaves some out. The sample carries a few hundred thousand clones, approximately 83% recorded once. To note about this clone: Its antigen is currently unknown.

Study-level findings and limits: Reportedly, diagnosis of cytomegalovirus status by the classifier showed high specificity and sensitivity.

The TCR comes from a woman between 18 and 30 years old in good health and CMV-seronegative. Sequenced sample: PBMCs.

In DNA form, the CDR3 reads TGTGCCAGCAGTCGCCCGCCCGGGACTAGCGGTAGACCCTACAATGAGCAGTTCTTC. Amino acids: CASSRPPGTSGRPYNEQFF. This sequence joins TRBV27 and TRBJ2-1; 11 nucleotides agree with TRBD2. Germline V CDR1 and CDR2: MNHEY, SMNVEV (reference sequence). The J segment lost 2 bases and the V segment lost 5 bases, leaving 14 bases of the junction unmatched. CDR3 length equals 19 residues.